What follows are 16 T cell receptor beta chains derived from one specimen sequenced in a study of blood T cell repertoires in COVID-19. The assay was immunoSEQ multiplex PCR, and TCRdb's table has in-frame clones only and misses some. The repertoire has 30,000 to 45,000 clones, about three quarters of them found once; the top ten carry 33%. The sample was peripheral blood. Source of these receptors: a man aged 60 to 75 with acute or convalescent COVID-19.

The chain joins TRBV19 to TRBJ2-3, with D possibly being TRBD1 (6 bases). CDR1 is LNHDA, CDR2 SQIVND, per germline (reference sequence). V was trimmed by 7 bases and J by 1 base, leaving 18 bases between them. The CDR3 has 16 amino acids. The CDR3 is CASTRDTGWGTDTQYF. Written as DNA, the CDR3 is TGTGCCAGTACTCGGGACACCGGTTGGGGCACAGATACGCAGTATTTT.

The gene calls are TRBV14 and TRBJ2-2; 7 nucleotides agree with TRBD1. The CDR3 contains 18 residues. Trimming at V came to 2 bases and at J to 6 bases, leaving 15 bases not matched to a gene. Per the germline V gene, CDR1 is SGHDN and CDR2 is FVKESK. This chain's CDR3 is CASSQRVRTGPRSGELFF. The CDR3 region has the DNA TGTGCCAGCAGCCAACGGGTTAGGACAGGCCCTCGGTCCGGGGAGCTGTTTTTT.

V usage is TRBV7-8 and J usage is TRBJ2-7; 10 bases are shared with TRBD1. The ends lost 1 base at V and 4 bases at J; junction bases unmatched: 10. Germline assignment: CDR1 SGHVS and CDR2 FQNEAQ. The CDR3 spans 17 residues. The CDR3 here is CASSLGPTGGFGYEQYF. The CDR3 DNA reads TGTGCCAGCAGCTTAGGCCCGACAGGGGGCTTCGGTTACGAGCAGTACTTC.

This rearrangement joins TRBV11-3 to TRBJ1-3, with a possible D match to TRBD1 (5 bases). Germline CDR1 reads SGHNT; CDR2 reads YENEEA. The CDR3 is made up of 16 amino acids. With 1 base removed from V and 4 bases from J, the gap between germline ends came to 14 bases. The CDR3 bases are TGTGCCAGCAGCTTAGGTACCGGGACTCCGGGAAACACCATATATTTT. Amino acid sequence: CASSLGTGTPGNTIYF.

This chain joins TRBV24-1 and TRBJ2-1; 11 nucleotides line up with TRBD2. Germline CDR1 KGHDR, CDR2 SFDVKD. Losses at the gene ends were 3 bases for V and 4 bases for J; bases not matched to a gene: 10. This CDR3 comprises 18 residues. CDR3 DNA sequence: TGTGCCACCAGTGATAGCCTTCAGACTAGCGGGGCATACAATGAGCAGTTCTTC. Its translation: CATSDSLQTSGAYNEQFF.

The chain has TRBV25-1 and TRBJ2-5; 10 nucleotides line up with TRBD2. The germline CDR1 and CDR2 sequences are MGHDK and SYGVNS. CDR3 length: 15 amino acids. After removal of 1 base from V and 3 bases from J, the junction contained 2 bases not matched to a gene. CDR3 in amino acids: CASSEFLAGEETQYF. The CDR3 bases are TGTGCCAGCAGTGAATTCCTAGCGGGAGAAGAGACCCAGTACTTC.

This clone came up a few times. The chain is built from TRBV27 and TRBJ1-1; unclear D gene. CDR1 and CDR2 (germline): MNHEY, SMNVEV (reference sequence). The ends were cut back, 5 bases at V and 7 bases at J, with 20 bases in the middle. This CDR3 region has 15 residues. Written as DNA, the CDR3 is TGTGCCAGCAGTCTCTCGGGTGGAAGGGAGGGTGAAGCTTTCTTT. As protein: CASSLSGGREGEAFF.

V usage is TRBV20-1 and J usage is TRBJ2-2, with D possibly matching TRBD2 (5 bases). The CDR3 totals 14 residues. The V end was cut by 3 bases, the J end by 1 base, with 9 bases between. CDR1 and CDR2 (germline): DFQATT, SNEGSKA (reference sequence). CDR3 sequence (DNA): TGCAGTGCTAGTGATAGCGAGAACACCGGGGAGCTGTTTTTT. Translation gives CSASDSENTGELFF.

The rearrangement uses TRBV11-2 and TRBJ2-7; TRBD2 matches 13 bases. From germline, CDR1 is SGHAT and CDR2 FQNNGV. CDR3 length: 15 residues. With V trimmed by 5 bases and J by 7 bases, 8 bases remained unmatched. The CDR3 loop is CASSPGTSGTEEQYF. The CDR3 coding sequence is TGTGCCAGCAGCCCAGGGACTAGCGGGACGGAGGAGCAGTACTTC.

The chain combines TRBV11-2 with TRBJ1-3; TRBD1 matches 10 bases. J was trimmed by 4 bases and V by 5 bases; bases with no gene match: 11. Per germline, CDR1 SGHAT and CDR2 FQNNGV. The CDR3 consists of 17 residues. CDR3 DNA: TGTGCCAGCAGCCACCGGACAGGGGGAATTGGGGGAAACACCATATATTTT. Amino acids: CASSHRTGGIGGNTIYF.

The count of this clone is one. The chain carries TRBV3-1 (or the pseudogene TRBV3-2) and TRBJ2-5; no reliable D call. Between the trimmed V and J ends, which lost 4 bases and 5 bases, there was a span of 8 bases. The CDR3 covers 12 residues. Germline CDR1 LGHDT, CDR2 YNNKEL (reference sequence). In DNA, the CDR3 is TGTGCCAGCAGCCGCCTGGAGGAGACCCAGTACTTC. This encodes CASSRLEETQYF.

The rearrangement uses TRBV7-9 and TRBJ2-5, with 8 bases matching TRBD1. Per the germline V gene, CDR1 is SEHNR and CDR2 is FQNEAQ (reference sequence). The CDR3 consists of 15 residues. Germline trimming cut 1 base from V and 5 bases from J; bases unmatched to any gene: 6. CDR3 nucleotide sequence: TGTGCCAGCAGCTTAGACAGGGGGTTGCCGGAGACCCAGTACTTC. This sequence encodes CASSLDRGLPETQYF.

The V call is TRBV4-3, the J call TRBJ2-2; 10 nucleotides match TRBD1. CDR1 is LGHNA and CDR2 is YSLEER in the germline V gene. V was clipped by 2 bases and J by 8 bases; unmatched bases: 8. This CDR3 region has 16 residues. CDR3 nucleotides: TGCGCCAGCAGCCAATTTCTGGGACAGGGGTTGGGGGAGCTGTTTTTT. It encodes CASSQFLGQGLGELFF.

This clone was observed a handful of times. The chain has TRBV10-2 and TRBJ2-3, with TRBD1 matching over 8 bases. This CDR3 is 13 amino acids long. Germline lookup yields CDR1 WSHSY and CDR2 SAAADI. After removal of 7 bases from V and 2 bases from J, the junction contained 2 bases not matched to a gene. CDR3 residues: CASTTGATDTQYF. The CDR3 region has the DNA TGCGCCAGCACGACAGGGGCCACAGATACGCAGTATTTT.

The chain carries TRBV11-3 and TRBJ2-1, with TRBD2 matching 7 bases. The CDR3 is 15 residues long. The germline CDR1 and CDR2 sequences are SGHNT and YENEEA. Trimming removed 5 bases from V and 7 bases from J; junction bases left unmatched: 11. The CDR3 spells CASSRSGTKVNEQFF. CDR3 nucleotide sequence: TGTGCCAGCAGCCGGTCCGGGACTAAAGTAAATGAGCAGTTCTTC. The whole variable domain, filled in from reference TRBV11-3 and TRBJ2-1, reads EAGVVQSPRYKIIEKKQPVAFWCNPISGHNTLYWYLQNLGQGPELLIRYENEEAVDDSQLPKDRFSAERLKGVDSTLKIQPAELGDSAVYLCASSRSGTKVNEQFFGPGTRLTVL.

This clone was seen a few times. The chain is built from TRBV9 and TRBJ2-5; 7 bases agree with TRBD2. The CDR3 sequence is 17 residues long. V dropped 0 bases and J dropped 5; count of bases not matched to a gene: 13. CDR1 and CDR2 (germline): SGDLS, YYNGEE. CDR3 DNA sequence: TGTGCCAGCAGCGTAGGGGCTAGCGGCACCTTTAGGGAGACCCAGTACTTC. Translation gives CASSVGASGTFRETQYF.